The clone carrying this TCR beta chain was detected once. These data originate in a study of blood T cell repertoires in COVID-19. Across the whole study: Both acute and convalescent COVID-19 samples were obtained from the United States, Italy and Spain. T cells, B-cell-depleted T cells, or PBMCs supplied cDNA or gDNA.

Authors' analysis steps: From reference gene primer amplification, estimates of nucleated cell counts were derived. TCRdb's table, derived via immunoSEQ multiplex PCR, lists solely in-frame clones and lacks some. V and J calls and clone size are as listed in that table; D and trimming were resolved from the DNA. The data show some 49,000 clones, 80% to 90% seen once. CDR3 length: 15 amino acids. The V end lost 0 bases, the J end lost 0 bases, and 7 bases lay between the germline ends. The germline V gene has CDR1 WSHSY and CDR2 SAAADI. The TCR originated in an older woman with acute or convalescent COVID-19. Sequencing was performed on peripheral blood. V and J are TRBV10-2 and TRBJ2-3, with D unclear. The CDR3 coding sequence is TGCGCCAGCAGTGAGTCGGGCTCAAGCACAGATACGCAGTATTTT. It yields the protein CASSESGSSTDTQYF.